This T cell receptor (beta chain) stems from a study of blood T cell repertoires in COVID-19. Profiled with immunoSEQ multiplex PCR; TCRdb holds only in-frame clones, not every one. The sample has about 240,000 clones; approximately 82% are singletons. Germline V gene sequence: CDR1 MDHEN, CDR2 SYDVKM. The J segment lost 8 bases and the V segment lost 6 bases, leaving 4 bases of the junction unmatched. CDR3 length equals 12 residues. The receptor comes from a woman between 18 and 29 years old with acute or convalescent COVID-19. The rearrangement joins TRBV28 to TRBJ2-1; 7 positions match TRBD1. The specimen was peripheral blood. The CDR3 loop is CASSNRGHEQFF. The CDR3 DNA reads TGTGCCAGCAGCAACAGGGGCCATGAGCAGTTCTTC.